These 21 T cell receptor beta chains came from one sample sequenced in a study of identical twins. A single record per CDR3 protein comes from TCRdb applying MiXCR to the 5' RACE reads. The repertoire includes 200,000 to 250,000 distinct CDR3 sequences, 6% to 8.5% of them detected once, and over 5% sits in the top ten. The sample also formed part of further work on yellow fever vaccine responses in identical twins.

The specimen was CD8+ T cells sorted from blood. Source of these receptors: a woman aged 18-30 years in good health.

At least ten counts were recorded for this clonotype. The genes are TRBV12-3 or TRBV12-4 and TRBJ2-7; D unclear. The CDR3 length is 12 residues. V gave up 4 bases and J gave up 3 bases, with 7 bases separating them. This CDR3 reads CASSSISYEQYF. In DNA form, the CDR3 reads TGTGCCAGCAGTTCGATAAGCTACGAGCAGTACTTC.

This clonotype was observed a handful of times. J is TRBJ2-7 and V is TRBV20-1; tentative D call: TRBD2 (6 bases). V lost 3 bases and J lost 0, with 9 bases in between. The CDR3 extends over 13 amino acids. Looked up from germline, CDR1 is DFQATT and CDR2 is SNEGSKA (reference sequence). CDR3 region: CSARGGSSYEQYF. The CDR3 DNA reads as TGCAGTGCTAGGGGGGGAAGCTCCTACGAGCAGTACTTC.

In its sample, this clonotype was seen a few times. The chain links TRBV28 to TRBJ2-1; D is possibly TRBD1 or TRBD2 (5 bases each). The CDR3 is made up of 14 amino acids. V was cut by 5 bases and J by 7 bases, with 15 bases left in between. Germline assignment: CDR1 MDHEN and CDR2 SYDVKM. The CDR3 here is CASSPRDLVNEQFF. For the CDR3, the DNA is TGTGCCAGCAGTCCCCGGGACCTTGTTAATGAGCAGTTCTTC.

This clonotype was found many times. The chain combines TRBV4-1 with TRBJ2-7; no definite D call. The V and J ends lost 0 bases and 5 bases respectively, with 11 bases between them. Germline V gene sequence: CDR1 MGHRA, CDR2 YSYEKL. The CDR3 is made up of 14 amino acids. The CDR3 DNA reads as TGCGCCAGCAGCCAAGATTTTGGAATCGACGAGCAGTACTTC. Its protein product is CASSQDFGIDEQYF.

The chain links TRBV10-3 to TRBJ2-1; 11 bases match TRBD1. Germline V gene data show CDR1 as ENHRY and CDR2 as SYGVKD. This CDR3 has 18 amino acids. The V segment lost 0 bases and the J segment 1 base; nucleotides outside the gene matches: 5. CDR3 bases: TGTGCCATCAGTGAGTCGGGGGACAGGGGGACTTCCTACAATGAGCAGTTCTTC. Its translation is CAISESGDRGTSYNEQFF.

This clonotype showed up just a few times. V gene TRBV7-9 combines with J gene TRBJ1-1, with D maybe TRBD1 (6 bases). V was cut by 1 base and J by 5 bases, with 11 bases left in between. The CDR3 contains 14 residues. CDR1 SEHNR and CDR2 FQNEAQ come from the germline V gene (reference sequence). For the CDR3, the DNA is TGTGCCAGCAGCTTAGGGGGGGCGAGGACTGAAGCTTTCTTT. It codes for CASSLGGARTEAFF. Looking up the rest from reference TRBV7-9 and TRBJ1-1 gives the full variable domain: DTGVSQNPRHKITKRGQNVTFRCDPISEHNRLYWYRQTLGQGPEFLTYFQNEAQLEKSRLLSDRFSAERPKGSFSTLEIQRTEQGDSAMYLCASSLGGARTEAFFGQGTRLTVV.

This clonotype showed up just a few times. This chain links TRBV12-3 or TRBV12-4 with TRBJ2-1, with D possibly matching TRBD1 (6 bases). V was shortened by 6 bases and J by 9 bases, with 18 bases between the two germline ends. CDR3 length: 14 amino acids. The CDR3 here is CASRSGTQVGEQFF. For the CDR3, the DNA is TGTGCCAGCAGATCCGGGACACAAGTCGGTGAGCAGTTCTTC.

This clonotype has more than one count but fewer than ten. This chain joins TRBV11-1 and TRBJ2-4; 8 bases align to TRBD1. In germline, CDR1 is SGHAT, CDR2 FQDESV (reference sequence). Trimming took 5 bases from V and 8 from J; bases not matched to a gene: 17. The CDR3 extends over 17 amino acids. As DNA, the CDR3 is TGTGCCAGCAGCCCTCGCGGGACAGGTGTCCTTCGGTACATTCAGTACTTC. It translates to CASSPRGTGVLRYIQYF.

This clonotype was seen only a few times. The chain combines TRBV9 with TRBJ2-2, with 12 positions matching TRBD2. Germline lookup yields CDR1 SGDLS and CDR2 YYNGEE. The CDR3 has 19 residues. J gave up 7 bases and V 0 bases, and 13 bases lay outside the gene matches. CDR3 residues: CASSVVVGRLAGESGELFF. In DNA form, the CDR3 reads TGTGCCAGCAGCGTAGTAGTGGGCAGACTAGCGGGAGAAAGCGGGGAGCTGTTTTTT. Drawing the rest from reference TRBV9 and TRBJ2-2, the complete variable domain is DSGVTQTPKHLITATGQRVTLRCSPRSGDLSVYWYQQSLDQGLQFLIQYYNGEERAKGNILERFSAQQFPDLHSELNLSSLELGDSALYFCASSVVVGRLAGESGELFFGEGSRLTVL.

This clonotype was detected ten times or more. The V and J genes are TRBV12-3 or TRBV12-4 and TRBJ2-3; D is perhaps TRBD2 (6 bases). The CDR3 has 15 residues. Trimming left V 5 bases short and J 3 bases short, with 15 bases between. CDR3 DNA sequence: TGTGCCAGCAGTAACCCGGAGGGCCGAACAGATACGCAGTATTTT. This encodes CASSNPEGRTDTQYF.

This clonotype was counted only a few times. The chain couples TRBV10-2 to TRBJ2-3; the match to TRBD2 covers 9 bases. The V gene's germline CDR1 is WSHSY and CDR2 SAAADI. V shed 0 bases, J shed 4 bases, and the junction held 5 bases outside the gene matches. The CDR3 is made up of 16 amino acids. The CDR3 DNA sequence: TGCGCCAGCAGTGAGTCGGGTCTAGCGGGACCAGATACGCAGTATTTT. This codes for CASSESGLAGPDTQYF.

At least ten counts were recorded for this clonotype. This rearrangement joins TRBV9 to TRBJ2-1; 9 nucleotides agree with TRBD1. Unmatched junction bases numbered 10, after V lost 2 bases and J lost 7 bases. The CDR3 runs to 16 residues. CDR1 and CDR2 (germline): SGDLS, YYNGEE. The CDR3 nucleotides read TGTGCCAGCAGCGTGGCCCGGGACAGGGTTGAAAATGAGCAGTTCTTC. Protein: CASSVARDRVENEQFF.

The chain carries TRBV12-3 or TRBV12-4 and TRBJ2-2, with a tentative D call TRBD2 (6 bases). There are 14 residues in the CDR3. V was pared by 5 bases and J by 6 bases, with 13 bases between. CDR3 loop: CASSQGLASGELFF. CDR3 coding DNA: TGTGCCAGCAGTCAAGGCCTAGCGTCCGGGGAGCTGTTTTTT.

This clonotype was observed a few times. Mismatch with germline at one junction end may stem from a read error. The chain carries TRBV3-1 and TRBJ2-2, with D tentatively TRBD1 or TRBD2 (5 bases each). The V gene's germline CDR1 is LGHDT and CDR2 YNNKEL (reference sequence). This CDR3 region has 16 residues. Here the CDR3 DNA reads TGTGCCAGCAGACAAGAGCCCCAGGGAGCCACCGGGGAGCTGTTTTTT. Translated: CASRQEPQGATGELFF.

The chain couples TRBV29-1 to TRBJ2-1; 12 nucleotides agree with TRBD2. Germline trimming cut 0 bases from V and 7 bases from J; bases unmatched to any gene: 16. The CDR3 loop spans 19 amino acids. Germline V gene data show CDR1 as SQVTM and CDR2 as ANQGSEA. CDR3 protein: CSVEDWTSGTPTLPNEQFF. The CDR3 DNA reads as TGCAGCGTTGAAGATTGGACTAGCGGGACCCCAACCCTTCCTAATGAGCAGTTCTTC.

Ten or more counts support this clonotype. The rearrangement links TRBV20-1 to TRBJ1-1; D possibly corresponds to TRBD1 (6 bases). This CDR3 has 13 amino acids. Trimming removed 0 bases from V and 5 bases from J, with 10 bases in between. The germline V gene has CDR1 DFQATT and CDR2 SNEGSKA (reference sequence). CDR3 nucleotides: TGCAGTGCTAGAGACAGGGGAGAAACTGAAGCTTTCTTT. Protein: CSARDRGETEAFF.

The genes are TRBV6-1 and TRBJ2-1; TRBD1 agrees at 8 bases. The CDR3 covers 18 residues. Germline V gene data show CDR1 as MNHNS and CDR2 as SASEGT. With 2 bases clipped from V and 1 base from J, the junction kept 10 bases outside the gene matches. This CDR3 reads CASSERGDRLTSYNEQFF. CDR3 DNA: TGTGCCAGCAGTGAACGCGGGGACAGGCTCACTTCCTACAATGAGCAGTTCTTC.

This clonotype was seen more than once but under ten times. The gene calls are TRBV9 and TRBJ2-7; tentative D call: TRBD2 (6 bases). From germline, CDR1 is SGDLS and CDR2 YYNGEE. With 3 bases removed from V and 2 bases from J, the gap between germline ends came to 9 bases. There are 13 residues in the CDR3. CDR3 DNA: TGTGCCAGCAGCGGGACTATTCCCTACGAGCAGTACTTC. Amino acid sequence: CASSGTIPYEQYF.

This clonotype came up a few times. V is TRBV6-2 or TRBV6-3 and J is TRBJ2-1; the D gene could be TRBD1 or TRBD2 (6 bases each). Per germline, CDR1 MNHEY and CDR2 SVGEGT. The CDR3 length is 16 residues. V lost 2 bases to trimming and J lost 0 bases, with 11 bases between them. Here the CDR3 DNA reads TGTGCCAGCAGTTACCGGGAGACAGGCTCCTACAATGAGCAGTTCTTC. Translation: CASSYRETGSYNEQFF.

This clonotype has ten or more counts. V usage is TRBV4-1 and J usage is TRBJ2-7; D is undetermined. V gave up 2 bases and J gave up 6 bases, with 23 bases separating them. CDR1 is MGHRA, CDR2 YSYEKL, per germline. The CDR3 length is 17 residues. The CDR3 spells CASSQQPSILAPSEQYV. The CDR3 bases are TGCGCCAGCAGCCAACAACCATCAATTCTTGCCCCATCCGAGCAGTACGTC.

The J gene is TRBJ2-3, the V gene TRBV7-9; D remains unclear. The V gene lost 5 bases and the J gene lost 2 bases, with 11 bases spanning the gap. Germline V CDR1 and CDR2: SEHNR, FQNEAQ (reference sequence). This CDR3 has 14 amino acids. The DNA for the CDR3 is TGTGCCAGCAGCCCCGACCCGACCACAGATACGCAGTATTTT. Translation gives CASSPDPTTDTQYF.